A selection of T cell receptor beta chains follows, all from one sample in a study of a mutant IDH1 vaccine in newly diagnosed glioma. Assay used: immunoSEQ multiplex PCR; TCRdb lists only in-frame clones, some missing. The sample consists of about 34,000 clones, about 80% of them appearing once. This sample comprised peripheral blood mononuclear cells (PBMCs), obtained from a glioma patient treated with radiotherapy, temozolomide or both. The receptors here all came from a man in his forties or fifties with glioma. Some clones in this sample may be carry-over from other donors' samples. Both conserved end residues are part of each CDR3. The D gene is left open where the match is weak. The size of a clone is reported for some rows only, either as once, few or many, or as a class for expanded clones.

V	size	D	J	CDR3	DNA
TRBV2	-	-	TRBJ2-2	CASSQGGTGELFF	TGTGCCAGCAGCCAAGGGGGGACCGGGGAGCTGTTTTTT
TRBV30	once	-	TRBJ2-3	CAWSVTLDTQYF	TGTGCCTGGAGTGTTACCCTAGATACGCAGTATTTT
TRBV29-1	-	-	TRBJ2-2	CSVVDQGHENTGELFF	TGCAGCGTTGTTGACCAAGGACACGAGAACACCGGGGAGCTGTTTTTT
TRBV5-1	-	-	TRBJ2-1	CASSPVGASSSYNEQFF	TGCGCCAGCAGCCCCGTGGGAGCGTCTAGCTCCTACAATGAGCAGTTCTTC
TRBV5-6	-	TRBD2	TRBJ2-1	CASSLAGGGFYNEQFF	TGTGCCAGCAGCTTGGCGGGCGGGGGTTTTTACAATGAGCAGTTCTTC
TRBV5-1	-	-	TRBJ2-7	CASSDGTAFAYEQYF	TGCGCCAGCAGCGACGGGACTGCATTCGCCTACGAGCAGTACTTC
TRBV4-1	-	-	TRBJ2-7	CASSPVTKDGSYEQYF	TGCGCCAGCAGCCCCGTTACAAAGGACGGGTCCTACGAGCAGTACTTC
TRBV2	once	-	TRBJ1-1	CASRRDMNTEAFF	TGTGCCAGCAGACGGGACATGAACACTGAAGCTTTCTTT
TRBV27	-	-	TRBJ2-2	CASSTKVLGGPGELFF	TGTGCCAGCAGTACTAAGGTTCTCGGGGGCCCCGGGGAGCTGTTTTTT
TRBV4-1	-	-	TRBJ1-3	CASSQGTGNTIYF	TGCGCCAGCAGCCAAGGCACCGGAAACACCATATATTTT
TRBV11-2	-	TRBD1	TRBJ2-7	CASSRTGANYEQYF	TGTGCCAGCAGCCGGACAGGGGCTAACTACGAGCAGTACTTC
TRBV2	-	-	TRBJ1-2	CASSEDGPRDYGYTF	TGTGCCAGCAGTGAAGACGGACCCCGAGACTATGGCTACACCTTC
TRBV7-9	-	TRBD1	TRBJ2-1	CASSPTGVAYNEQFF	TGTGCCAGCAGCCCTACAGGGGTCGCCTACAATGAGCAGTTCTTC
TRBV30	-	-	TRBJ1-3	CAWSVRGAGNTIYF	TGTGCCTGGAGTGTACGCGGGGCTGGAAACACCATATATTTT
TRBV9	once	-	TRBJ2-7	CASSSHDTSYEQYF	TGTGCCAGCAGCTCGCACGACACCTCCTACGAGCAGTACTTC
TRBV5-1	once	TRBD1	TRBJ2-4	CASSLAGRGQGGFIQYF	TGCGCCAGCAGCTTGGCGGGTCGGGGACAGGGTGGTTTCATTCAGTACTTC
TRBV5-4	-	TRBD2	TRBJ2-1	CASSSGGREGQGEQFF	TGTGCCAGCAGCTCGGGTGGGCGGGAGGGCCAGGGTGAGCAGTTCTTC
TRBV7-9	-	TRBD2	TRBJ2-7	CASSARGGSYEQYF	TGTGCCAGCAGCGCCCGGGGGGGATCCTACGAGCAGTACTTC
TRBV5-4	-	TRBD1	TRBJ2-7	CASSKQGREQYF	TGTGCCAGCAGCAAACAGGGGCGCGAGCAGTACTTC
TRBV18	-	TRBD1	TRBJ2-7	CASSGDRNEQYF	TGTGCCAGCTCCGGGGACAGAAACGAGCAGTACTTC
TRBV5-4	-	TRBD1	TRBJ2-3	CASSSGQGVVTQYF	TGTGCCAGCAGCTCCGGACAGGGGGTGGTTACGCAGTATTTT
TRBV19	-	-	TRBJ1-1	CASKLGNQNTEAFF	TGTGCCAGTAAGCTTGGGAATCAGAACACTGAAGCTTTCTTT
TRBV4-3	few	-	TRBJ2-5	CASSQGRRGQETQYF	TGCGCCAGCAGCCAAGGCAGGCGGGGCCAAGAGACCCAGTACTTC
TRBV28	-	-	TRBJ2-7	CASLRTSGYEQYF	TGTGCCAGCCTTAGGACATCAGGTTACGAGCAGTACTTC
TRBV5-5	-	-	TRBJ1-2	CASSLFSRARGGYTF	TGTGCCAGCAGCTTGTTTTCCCGCGCCCGGGGAGGCTACACCTTC
TRBV29-1	-	-	TRBJ2-5	CSVEGTPGETQYF	TGCAGCGTTGAAGGGACCCCGGGAGAGACCCAGTACTTC
TRBV21-1	-	-	TRBJ1-1	CASREKTEAFF	TGTGCCAGCAGAGAGAAGACTGAAGCTTTCTTT
TRBV6-5	-	-	TRBJ2-1	CASRSDRSGGGEQFF	TGTGCCAGCAGGTCGGACAGGTCAGGCGGGGGTGAGCAGTTCTTC
TRBV28	-	-	TRBJ2-2	CASIWGGNTGELFF	TGTGCCAGCATCTGGGGAGGGAACACCGGGGAGCTGTTTTTT
TRBV5-1	-	-	TRBJ2-7	CASSHRDEQYF	TGCGCCAGCAGTCACAGGGACGAGCAGTACTTC
TRBV7-6	-	TRBD2	TRBJ2-1	CASSLRGTSGGNEQFF	TGTGCCAGCAGTCTACGAGGGACTAGCGGCGGCAATGAGCAGTTCTTC
TRBV5-1	few	-	TRBJ1-2	CASSFGGDYGYTF	TGCGCCAGCAGCTTCGGGGGAGACTATGGCTACACCTTC
TRBV7-8	-	-	TRBJ2-7	CASRELPDGVYEQYF	TGTGCCAGCAGGGAGCTCCCGGATGGAGTCTACGAGCAGTACTTC
TRBV30	-	TRBD1	TRBJ1-6	CAWSVRQGARSPLHF	TGTGCCTGGAGTGTACGACAGGGGGCAAGGTCACCCCTCCACTTT
TRBV12-5	-	-	TRBJ2-7	CASGTFSGTPSYEQYF	TGTGCTAGTGGTACATTCTCCGGGACACCATCCTACGAGCAGTACTTC
TRBV19	-	-	TRBJ2-7	CASSFTGGGTYEQYF	TGTGCCAGTAGTTTCACAGGGGGGGGTACCTACGAGCAGTACTTC
TRBV2	-	TRBD1	TRBJ1-5	CASSEYGVGAGGNSNQPQHF	TGTGCCAGCAGTGAATATGGTGTAGGGGCAGGGGGCAATAGCAATCAGCCCCAGCATTTT
TRBV7-2	-	-	TRBJ2-1	CASSSSGNSYNEQFF	TGTGCCAGCAGCAGTAGCGGCAACTCCTACAATGAGCAGTTCTTC
TRBV5-1	-	TRBD1	TRBJ2-2	CASGGEGQGVGELFF	TGCGCCAGCGGCGGCGAAGGACAGGGCGTCGGGGAGCTGTTTTTT
TRBV13	-	TRBD1	TRBJ2-7	CASSFRDRVKEYF	TGTGCCAGCAGCTTCCGGGACAGGGTTAAAGAGTACTTC
TRBV27	-	TRBD1	TRBJ2-7	CASSPYRGYEQYF	TGTGCCAGCAGCCCATACAGGGGCTACGAGCAGTACTTC
TRBV30	-	-	TRBJ1-4	CAWRRPYANEKLFF	TGTGCCTGGAGACGGCCCTACGCTAATGAAAAACTGTTTTTT
TRBV27	-	TRBD2	TRBJ2-3	CASSFGTSGDTQYF	TGTGCCAGCAGTTTCGGGACTAGCGGAGATACGCAGTATTTT
TRBV7-2	-	-	TRBJ1-1	CASSLATFEGTEAFF	TGTGCCAGCAGCTTAGCGACTTTCGAGGGGACTGAAGCTTTCTTT
TRBV28	-	-	TRBJ1-1	CASSSTVKGYTEAFF	TGTGCCAGCAGTTCAACCGTTAAGGGGTACACTGAAGCTTTCTTT